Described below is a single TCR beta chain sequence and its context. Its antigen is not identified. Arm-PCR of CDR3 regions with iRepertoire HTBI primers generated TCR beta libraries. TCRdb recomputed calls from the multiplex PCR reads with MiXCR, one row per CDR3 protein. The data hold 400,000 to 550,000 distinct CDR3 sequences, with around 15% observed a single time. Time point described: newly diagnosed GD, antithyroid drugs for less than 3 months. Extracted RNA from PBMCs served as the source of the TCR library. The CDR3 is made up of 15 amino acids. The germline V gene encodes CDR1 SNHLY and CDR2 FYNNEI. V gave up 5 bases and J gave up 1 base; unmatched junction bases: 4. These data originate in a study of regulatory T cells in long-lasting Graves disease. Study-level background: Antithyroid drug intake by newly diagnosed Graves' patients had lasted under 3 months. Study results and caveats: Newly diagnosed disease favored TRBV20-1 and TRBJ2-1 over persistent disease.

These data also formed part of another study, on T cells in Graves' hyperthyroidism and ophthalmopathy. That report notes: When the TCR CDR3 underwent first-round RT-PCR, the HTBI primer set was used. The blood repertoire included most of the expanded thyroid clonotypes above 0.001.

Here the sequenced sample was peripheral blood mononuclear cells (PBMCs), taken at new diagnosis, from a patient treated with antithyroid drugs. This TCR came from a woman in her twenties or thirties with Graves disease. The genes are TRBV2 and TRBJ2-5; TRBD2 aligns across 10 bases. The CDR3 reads CASSLRLAGQETQYF. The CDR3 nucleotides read TGTGCCAGCAGTCTTCGACTAGCGGGCCAAGAGACCCAGTACTTC.